This TCR beta chain was retrieved from a study of T cells after yellow fever vaccination (dated by TCRdb to 2018 to 2020). For the study in its entirety: The SMART-Seq v4 Ultra Low Input RNA kit was used to prepare libraries from fractions with low cell numbers. To follow T-cell clones before and after primary and booster YFV17D yellow fever vaccination, bulk TCR alpha and beta repertoires were sequenced over time. The cohort comprised two healthy male donors, one aged 18 to 30 and one aged 30 to 40 years. Blood samples were taken at several timepoints before and after primary and secondary immunization, and bulk PBMC replicates and cell subsets were isolated.

In the paper's terms, the treatment or condition label means: live attenuated yellow fever vaccine strain. At each blood-draw timepoint, two biological replicates of bulk PBMCs were collected. A standard Ficoll-Paque protocol was used to isolate PBMCs from peripheral blood. TriZol was used to extract RNA from bulk PBMCs, from CD4 and CD8 fractions, and from dextramer-positive and dextramer-negative fractions. Only a few counts were recorded for this clonotype. Its cognate antigen has yet to be identified. There are no base qualities to consult, and no much larger clone falls within one base. Synthesis of TCR cDNA relied on 5'RACE template switching, a step that introduced a universal primer site along with unique molecular identifiers. Priming of cDNA synthesis was performed from both the TCR alpha and TCR beta constant segments. Libraries were amplified in two PCR steps, with sample barcodes and sequencing adapters added in the second step. Sequencing of the libraries was done on either Illumina HiSeq 2500 (2x100 bp) or NovaSeq (2x150 bp). The original methods were these. Reads were demultiplexed and collapsed into UMI consensus sequences with MIGEC, and V(D)J alignment was performed with MiXCR. Vaccine-responding clonotypes were defined with edgeR using replicate PBMC samples, requiring FDR below 0.01 and a log2 fold change above 5 up to day 15. Bulk clonotypes were assigned CD4 or CD8 identity according to which sequenced CD4 or CD8 repertoire held them at higher abundance. TCRdb trimmed the raw reads at Q25, called clones with MiXCR and kept productive beta chains. Rows matching on CDR3 protein sequence are summarized as one entry with the most common DNA and genes. TCRdb's processing, not the authors' own work, is the source of the V and J calls. Within this sample are approximately 340,000 distinct CDR3 sequences, with 8.7% of them counted one time only. In total, the top ten clones hold about a sixth of the sample.

The paper as a whole reports these results and caveats: A small fraction of clonotypes showed up in both the CD4 and CD8 compartments, probably as a result of convergent recombination. The secondary T-cell response was found to be weaker but faster than the primary response, with a peak reached on day 5 rather than on day 15. After the booster, most of the clones that had expanded following primary vaccination were detected again (roughly 96% of CD4 and around 88% of CD8), which suggests that memory was broadly maintained. FACS-sorted repertoires could contain abundant contaminating clonotypes from the bulk population, so computational filtering was required. Because only two donors were included in the study, the extent to which the findings can be generalized is limited.

The CDR3 starts with the cysteine, ends with the phenylalanine, and has 15 residues. The retained sequence is limited to the CDR3, 45 bases, with the frame set at the first base. Specimen: PBMCs, collected on the day of the first yellow fever vaccination. The TCR comes from a man younger than 35 who received the YFV17D yellow fever vaccine. This chain is built from TRBV21-1 and TRBJ1-5; the table's D call TRBD1 went unverified against the DNA. TRBV21-1 is assigned pseudogene status. The CDR3 region: CASSIRQGWDQPQHF. Read as DNA, the sequence is TGTGCCAGCAGCATCCGACAGGGATGGGATCAGCCCCAGCATTTT.